This section outlines one T cell receptor (beta chain) sequence together with its context. Its antigen is unknown. The PCR ran on 60 Vbeta and 13 Jbeta primers. Profiling relied on immunoSEQ multiplex PCR, and the TCRdb table lists in-frame clones only, not all of them. Among about 83,000 clones listed, 81% were seen once. V lost 5 bases, J lost 5 bases, and 22 bases lay in between. The CDR3 runs 17 residues. CDR1 and CDR2 (germline): LNHDA, SQIVND (reference sequence). The data were taken from a study of cytomegalovirus exposure and HLA in healthy donors. Study-level information: A previous analysis identified 100 million to 120 million unique TCR beta sequences derived from some 200 million T cells.

Study observations and caveats: In a later analysis, specific HLA alleles were associated with more than 15,000 TCR beta sequences at a 0.05 false discovery rate.

Sequenced sample: PBMCs. The TCR comes from a woman younger than 45 in good health and CMV-seronegative. This rearrangement joins TRBV19 to TRBJ2-1, with D unresolved. CDR3 coding DNA: TGTGCCAGTAGTCCCTCCCCCGGGTTTGCACGACACAATGAGCAGTTCTTC. It specifies CASSPSPGFARHNEQFF.